The present entry profiles one TCR beta chain with its context. Some clones are missing from TCRdb's copy, which holds only in-frame ones; the method was immunoSEQ multiplex PCR. This table has 95,000 to 100,000 clones, around 88% appearing once. These data come from a study of identifying expanded T cells in peripheral blood. The CDR3 sequence is 15 residues long. The ends were cut back, 2 bases at V and 2 bases at J, with 10 bases in the middle. The V gene's germline CDR1 is SEHNR and CDR2 FQNEAQ (reference sequence). The chain carries TRBV7-9 and TRBJ1-3; D gene unclear. The sequence was collected from a person between 18 and 75 years old in good health. The specimen was blood. CDR3 protein: CASSLLSVTGNTIYF. DNA of the CDR3: TGTGCCAGCAGCTTACTGTCCGTCACTGGAAACACCATATATTTT.